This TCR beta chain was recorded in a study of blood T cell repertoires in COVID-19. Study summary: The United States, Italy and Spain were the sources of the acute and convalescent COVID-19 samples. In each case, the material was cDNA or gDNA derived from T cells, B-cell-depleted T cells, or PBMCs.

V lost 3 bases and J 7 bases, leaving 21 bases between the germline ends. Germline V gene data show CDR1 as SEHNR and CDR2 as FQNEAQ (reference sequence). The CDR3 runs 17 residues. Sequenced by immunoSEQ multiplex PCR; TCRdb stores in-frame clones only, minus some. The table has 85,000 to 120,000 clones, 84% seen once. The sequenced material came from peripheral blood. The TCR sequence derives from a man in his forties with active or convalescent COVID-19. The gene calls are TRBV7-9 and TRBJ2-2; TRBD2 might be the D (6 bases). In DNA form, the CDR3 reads TGTGCCAGCAGCTTGGAAGCCGTCTGGACTACCATCGGGGAGCTGTTTTTT. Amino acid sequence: CASSLEAVWTTIGELFF.